The 5 T cell receptor beta chains presented below share a single source sample, sequenced in a study of CD8+ T cells in alopecia areata. Treatment of the sample: oral pan-JAK inhibitor, 5-10 mg twice daily. Sequencing templates came from extracted RNA that was reverse transcribed into cDNA. Assay used: immunoSEQ multiplex PCR; TCRdb lists only in-frame clones, some missing. Among more than 150,000 clones listed, more than 55% were seen once. Sample: CD4+ T cells sorted from blood, taken at week 4, from a patient treated with tofacitinib. All receptors derive from a human donor with alopecia areata.

The chain employs TRBV28 and TRBJ2-7; D is unresolved. The CDR3 extends over 11 amino acids. Germline-derived CDR1 and CDR2 are MDHEN and SYDVKM. V was clipped by 5 bases and J by 4 bases, with 6 bases between them. In DNA, the CDR3 is TGTGCCAGCAGTATAGGGTACGAGCAGTACTTC. Translation gives CASSIGYEQYF.

This clone has just a few counts. The chain joins TRBV11-2 to TRBJ2-5, with D unresolved. CDR3 length equals 13 residues. Per the germline V gene, CDR1 is SGHAT and CDR2 is FQNNGV. Trimming stripped 3 bases from V and 4 bases from J, with 9 bases between. The CDR3 DNA reads as TGTGCCAGCAGCTTTGGCTTCGGAGAGACCCAGTACTTC. Protein sequence: CASSFGFGETQYF. Full variable domain (outside the CDR3, taken from reference TRBV11-2 and TRBJ2-5): EAGVAQSPRYKIIEKRQSVAFWCNPISGHATLYWYQQILGQGPKLLIQFQNNGVVDDSQLPKDRFSAERLKGVDSTLKIQPAKLEDSAVYLCASSFGFGETQYFGPGTRLLVL.

This chain uses TRBV2 with TRBJ2-3; D is undetermined. CDR1 and CDR2 from the germline V gene are SNHLY and FYNNEI. Deletions cut 3 bases from V and 0 bases from J, with 7 bases between. CDR3 length equals 14 residues. CDR3 in amino acids: CASSDRLSTDTQYF. The DNA for the CDR3 is TGTGCCAGCAGTGATCGCCTTAGCACAGATACGCAGTATTTT.

The rearrangement joins TRBV28 to TRBJ2-1; 12 bases match TRBD2. The CDR3 spans 16 residues. With V trimmed by 1 base and J by 5 bases, 3 bases remained unmatched. Germline V CDR1 and CDR2: MDHEN, SYDVKM. CDR3 nucleotides: TGTGCCAGCAGTTTATTGCGACTAGCGGGGGACAATGAGCAGTTCTTC. Encoded protein: CASSLLRLAGDNEQFF.

The chain links TRBV6-1 to TRBJ2-1; the D gene is possibly TRBD2 (5 bases). V was shortened by 7 bases and J by 9 bases, with 19 bases between the two germline ends. Germline V gene data show CDR1 as MNHNS and CDR2 as SASEGT. The CDR3 spans 14 residues. The CDR3 loop is CASKWSGDRGEQFF. CDR3 coding DNA: TGTGCCAGCAAATGGTCCGGGGATCGGGGTGAGCAGTTCTTC.